The 5 T cell receptor beta chains listed next were all sequenced from one sample in a study of T cells in Graves' hyperthyroidism and ophthalmopathy (dated by TCRdb to between 2019 and 2020). The library was generated by multiplex PCR. TCRdb names Illumina HiSeq 2000 as the instrument used. The TCR beta CDR3 regions were amplified from the RNA transcripts. For the first round of RT-PCR on the TCR CDR3, the HTBI primer set was used together with the Qiagen OneStep RT-PCR kit. Using fastp trimming at Q25 and MiXCR clonotype assembly, TCRdb reanalyzed the public sequencing data and kept in-frame beta chains. Each CDR3 protein gets just one entry, which takes the most common genes and DNA from the rows behind it. The sample table lists around 660,000 distinct CDR3 sequences, 45% of them with a count of one. The ten largest clones add up to less than 9.5% of the sample. The sequenced sample consisted of peripheral blood or thyroid tissue (not recorded which). These receptors all stem from an adult man with Graves' disease, either hyperthyroidism or ophthalmopathy (not recorded which).

This clonotype was counted ten times or more. CDR3 region: CSARGRFNEQYF. DNA of the CDR3: TGCAGTGCTAGAGGCCGATTCAACGAGCAGTACTTC. This chain connects TRBV20-1 to TRBJ2-7; D gene unclear. Germline V CDR1 and CDR2: DFQATT, SNEGSKA (reference sequence). The CDR3 has 12 amino acids. Trimming cost V 1 base and J 5 bases, with 9 bases left between them.

This chain links TRBV15 with TRBJ2-6; D gene unclear. The germline V and J ends were trimmed by 0 bases and 5 bases, with 8 bases remaining between them. This CDR3 is 15 amino acids long. Germline V gene sequence: CDR1 LNHNV, CDR2 YYDKDF (reference sequence). The CDR3 region has the DNA TGTGCCACCAGCAGAGATCTCGGCAGGGCCAACGTCCTGACTTTC. This codes for CATSRDLGRANVLTF.

The rearrangement uses TRBV29-1 and TRBJ2-7; D possibly corresponds to TRBD1 (6 bases). The CDR3 is 12 residues long. Germline loops: CDR1 SQVTM, CDR2 ANQGSEA. Trimming left V 8 bases short and J 3 bases short, with 14 bases between. CDR3 loop: CSLSGQNYEQYF. The CDR3 region has the DNA TGCAGCTTGTCCGGACAGAACTACGAGCAGTACTTC.

The J gene is TRBJ1-1, the V gene TRBV5-6, with 8 bases fitting TRBD1. CDR1 and CDR2 (germline): SGHDT, YYEEEE. The trim removed 1 base at V and 0 bases at J, leaving 8 bases unmatched. The CDR3 sequence is 17 residues long. The CDR3 loop is CASSLFSGGLMNTEAFF. The CDR3 DNA is TGTGCCAGCAGCTTGTTCTCAGGGGGCCTCATGAACACTGAAGCTTTCTTT.

This clonotype has more than one count but fewer than ten. CDR3 sequence: CASSPGLAVAYEQYF. CDR3 DNA sequence: TGCGCCAGCAGCCCCGGACTAGCGGTCGCCTACGAGCAGTACTTC. The chain couples TRBV5-1 to TRBJ2-7; 10 nucleotides line up with TRBD2. Germline V lookup: CDR1 SGHRS, CDR2 YFSETQ. CDR3 length: 15 residues. V lost 4 bases and J lost 2; bases outside the gene matches: 6. The whole variable domain, remainder taken from reference TRBV5-1 and TRBJ2-7, is KAGVTQTPRYLIKTRGQQVTLSCSPISGHRSVSWYQQTPGQGLQFLFEYFSETQRNKGNFPGRFSGRQFSNSRSEMNVSTLELGDSALYLCASSPGLAVAYEQYFGPGTRLTVT.